In this sample, the clone carrying this TCR beta chain turned up a few times. Antigen unknown. The CD8+CD4-CCR7+CD45RA+ phenotype defined the sorted naive CD8 T cells. CDR1 is SEHNR, CDR2 FQNEAQ, per germline (reference sequence). The V end lost 5 bases, the J end lost 2 bases, and 16 bases lay between the germline ends. The CDR3 has 16 residues. TCRdb redid the calling of the PCR reads with MiXCR, one entry per CDR3 protein. The sample contains about 630,000 distinct CDR3 sequences, 25% of which appear only once. The data derive from a study of molecular identifiers for immune sequencing clone quantification. Study findings and constraints: Clones that exceeded 20 RNA copies held over 97% of effector molecules, yet under 1% in naive cells. Identical barcode-sharing TCR molecules could lead to underestimated sizes for highly expanded clones.

This TCR was sampled from a human donor in good health. Some libraries in this study had Jurkat cell RNA spiked in. The chain has TRBV7-9 and TRBJ1-3; D is undetermined. Sequencing was performed on naive CD8+ T cells from blood, with Jurkat cell RNA spiked in. Subset given: FACS-sorted CD8+CD4-CCR7+CD45RA+ naive T cells. CDR3 region: CASSVPGSGPGNTIYF. CDR3 sequence (DNA): TGTGCCAGCAGCGTACCGGGATCCGGCCCTGGAAACACCATATATTTT.